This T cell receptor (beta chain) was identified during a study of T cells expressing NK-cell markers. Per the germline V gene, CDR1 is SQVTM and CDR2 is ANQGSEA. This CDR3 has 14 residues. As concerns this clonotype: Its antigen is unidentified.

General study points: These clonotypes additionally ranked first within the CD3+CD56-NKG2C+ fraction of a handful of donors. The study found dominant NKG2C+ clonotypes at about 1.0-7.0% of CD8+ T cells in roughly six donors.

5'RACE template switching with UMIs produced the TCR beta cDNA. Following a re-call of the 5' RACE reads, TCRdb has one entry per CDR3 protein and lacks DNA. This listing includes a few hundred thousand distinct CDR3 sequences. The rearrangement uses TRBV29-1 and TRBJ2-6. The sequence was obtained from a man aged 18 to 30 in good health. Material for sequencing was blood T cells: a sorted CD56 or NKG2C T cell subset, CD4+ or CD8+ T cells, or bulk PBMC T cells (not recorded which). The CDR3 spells CSAVDSSGANVLTF.